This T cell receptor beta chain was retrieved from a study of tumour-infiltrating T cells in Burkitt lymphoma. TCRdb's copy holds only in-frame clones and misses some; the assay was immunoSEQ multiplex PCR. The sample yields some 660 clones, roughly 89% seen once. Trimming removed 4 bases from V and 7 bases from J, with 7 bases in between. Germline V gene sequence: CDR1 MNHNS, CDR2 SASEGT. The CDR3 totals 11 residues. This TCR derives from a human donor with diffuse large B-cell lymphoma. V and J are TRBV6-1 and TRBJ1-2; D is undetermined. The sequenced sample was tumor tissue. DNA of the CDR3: TGTGCCAGCAGTGGAGGCGGTGGCTACACCTTC. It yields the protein CASSGGGGYTF.